Following are 20 T cell receptor beta chains from one sample sequenced in a study of T cell responses to AZD1222 COVID-19 vaccine (dated by TCRdb to the early 2020s). The sample's time point label, decoded: baseline before first vaccination. The library came from the immunoSEQ multiplex PCR assay. TCRdb took over this immuneACCESS table, retaining in-frame rearrangements with V and J assigned. Such tables are incomplete; in checked studies, under half of the missing clones stem from an unresolved V gene, and the remainder is unexplained. In this sample the table shows about 110,000 clones, around 93% of which occur a single time. The ten largest clones represent around 7% of the sample. The material sequenced was peripheral blood, taken on day 0 of AZD1222 vaccination. All receptors derive from an adult in good health.

The chain is built from TRBV6-2 or TRBV6-3 and TRBJ1-3; D unclear. V lost 5 bases and J lost 0, with 14 bases in between. In germline, CDR1 is MNHEY, CDR2 SVGEGT. There are 16 residues in the CDR3. CDR3 protein: CASSPGLGISGNTIYF. CDR3 coding DNA: TGTGCCAGCAGTCCCGGACTGGGGATCTCTGGAAACACCATATATTTT.

The chain carries TRBV3-1 (or the pseudogene TRBV3-2) and TRBJ2-1; 7 bases agree with TRBD2. Trimming removed 4 bases from V and 2 bases from J; junction bases left unmatched: 8. This CDR3 is 16 amino acids long. Germline V gives CDR1 LGHDT, CDR2 YNNKEL (reference sequence). The CDR3 protein is CASSPPGAGAYNEQFF. Written as DNA, the CDR3 is TGTGCCAGCAGCCCACCGGGTGCGGGAGCCTACAATGAGCAGTTCTTC.

The CDR3 loop reads CASSPEWPEAFF. The CDR3, as DNA: TGTGCCAGCAGCCCCGAGTGGCCTGAAGCTTTCTTT. This chain links TRBV6-5 with TRBJ1-1; no clear D. CDR1 and CDR2 (germline): MNHEY, SVGAGI. Trimming removed 6 bases from V and 6 bases from J, with 11 bases in between. The CDR3 loop spans 12 amino acids.

This clone turned up a few times. This chain connects TRBV29-1 to TRBJ2-1; 10 bases fit TRBD2. Per germline, CDR1 SQVTM and CDR2 ANQGSEA. V lost 6 bases, J lost 8 bases, and 10 bases stayed unmatched. The CDR3 extends over 14 amino acids. CDR3 in amino acids: CSVQGGTSADEQFF. Here the CDR3 DNA reads TGCAGCGTCCAGGGGGGGACTAGCGCGGATGAGCAGTTCTTC.

The rearrangement joins TRBV4-2 to TRBJ2-7, with 14 positions matching TRBD2. The CDR3 covers 19 residues. Germline lookup yields CDR1 LGHNA and CDR2 YNFKEQ. J gave up 1 base and V 4 bases, and 12 bases lay outside the gene matches. This CDR3 is CASSRGLAGGIRRSYEQYF. The CDR3 DNA sequence: TGTGCCAGCAGCCGCGGACTAGCGGGAGGAATTAGAAGGTCCTACGAGCAGTACTTC.

This chain uses TRBV9 with TRBJ2-1; D might be TRBD1 (6 bases). Trimming stripped 3 bases from V and 3 bases from J, with 10 bases between. This CDR3 contains 14 residues. Germline V gene data show CDR1 as SGDLS and CDR2 as YYNGEE. In nucleotides, the CDR3 is TGTGCCAGCAGCGGACAGGCACACTACAATGAGCAGTTCTTC. This gives the protein CASSGQAHYNEQFF.

The genes are TRBV28 and TRBJ1-5; D not resolved. Trimming shortened V by 3 bases and J by 6 bases, and 9 bases separated the two germline ends. Germline V gene data show CDR1 as MDHEN and CDR2 as SYDVKM. CDR3 length equals 13 residues. CDR3 amino acids: CASSFQLFQPQHF. The CDR3 DNA reads as TGTGCCAGCAGTTTTCAACTTTTTCAGCCCCAGCATTTT. The full variable domain, rest sourced from reference TRBV28 and TRBJ1-5, is DVKVTQSSRYLVKRTGEKVFLECVQDMDHENMFWYRQDPGLGLRLIYFSYDVKMKEKGDIPEGYSVSREKKERFSLILESASTNQTSMYLCASSFQLFQPQHFGDGTRLSIL.

The V and J genes are TRBV5-4 and TRBJ2-3, with D unclear. Germline values: CDR1 SGHNT, CDR2 YYREEE (reference sequence). V lost 2 bases, J lost 2 bases, and 15 bases lay in between. The CDR3 contains 16 residues. CDR3 in amino acids: CASSLSQALSTDTQYF. CDR3 nucleotide sequence: TGTGCCAGCAGCTTAAGTCAGGCGCTCTCCACAGATACGCAGTATTTT.

This sequence joins TRBV27 and TRBJ2-1, with D maybe TRBD2 (5 bases). This CDR3 is 13 amino acids long. Per germline, CDR1 MNHEY and CDR2 SMNVEV (reference sequence). Trimming pared 6 bases from V and 10 bases from J, leaving 16 bases between. The CDR3 protein is CASSPDYAGEQFF. DNA of the CDR3: TGTGCCAGCAGCCCCGACTACGCCGGAGAGCAGTTCTTC.

The CDR3 DNA follows: TGTGCCAGCAGGAACACGGTTGGTGGGGCCAACGTCCTGACTTTC. Translation: CASRNTVGGANVLTF. The chain joins TRBV9 to TRBJ2-6; D is uncertain. Between the trimmed V and J ends, which lost 5 bases and 3 bases, there was a span of 12 bases. This CDR3 contains 15 residues. The germline V gene encodes CDR1 SGDLS and CDR2 YYNGEE.

The chain combines TRBV20-1 with TRBJ1-2; no clear D. The ends were cut back, 3 bases at V and 8 bases at J, with 4 bases in the middle. The germline CDR1 and CDR2 sequences are DFQATT and SNEGSKA (reference sequence). The CDR3 sequence is 9 residues long. CDR3 sequence reads: CSASWGYTF. Here the CDR3 DNA reads TGCAGTGCTAGCTGGGGCTACACCTTC.

The chain employs TRBV30 and TRBJ1-2; no clear D gene. The V and J ends lost 5 bases and 1 base respectively, with 14 bases between them. CDR3 length: 14 amino acids. Germline CDR1 reads GTSNPN; CDR2 reads SVGIG (reference sequence). The CDR3 DNA sequence: TGTGCCTGGCTCACCATTCACCGTAACTATGGCTACACCTTC. Translated, it gives CAWLTIHRNYGYTF.

J is TRBJ1-2 and V is TRBV19, with D possibly TRBD1 on 5 matching bases. Between the trimmed V and J ends, which lost 0 bases and 2 bases, there was a span of 13 bases. This CDR3 spans 16 amino acids. Germline V CDR1 and CDR2: LNHDA, SQIVND (reference sequence). CDR3 sequence reads: CASSIDLGGENYGYTF. The DNA of the CDR3 is TGTGCCAGTAGTATAGACCTCGGGGGGGAGAACTATGGCTACACCTTC.

The V gene is TRBV9, the J gene TRBJ2-2; TRBD2 might be the D (5 bases). V gave up 0 bases and J gave up 4 bases, with 10 bases separating them. Looked up from germline, CDR1 is SGDLS and CDR2 is YYNGEE. This CDR3 region has 15 residues. This CDR3 reads CASSVAGMGTGELFF. The CDR3 bases are TGTGCCAGCAGCGTAGCCGGGATGGGCACCGGGGAGCTGTTTTTT.

V usage is TRBV19 and J usage is TRBJ1-1; TRBD1 might be the D (6 bases). The V and J ends lost 1 base and 2 bases respectively, with 11 bases between them. CDR3 length: 15 residues. Germline V CDR1 and CDR2: LNHDA, SQIVND (reference sequence). This CDR3 reads CASSIADSSNTEAFF. In DNA, the CDR3 is TGTGCCAGTAGTATAGCGGACAGCTCCAACACTGAAGCTTTCTTT.

V and J are TRBV11-2 and TRBJ1-2; no reliable D call. The CDR3 spans 14 residues. In germline, CDR1 is SGHAT, CDR2 FQNNGV. With 2 bases removed from V and 5 bases from J, the gap between germline ends came to 12 bases. CDR3 DNA: TGTGCCAGCAGCTTAAATCGGGGTGGATATGGCTACACCTTC. Translated, it gives CASSLNRGGYGYTF. Filled out from reference TRBV11-2 and TRBJ1-2, the complete variable domain reads EAGVAQSPRYKIIEKRQSVAFWCNPISGHATLYWYQQILGQGPKLLIQFQNNGVVDDSQLPKDRFSAERLKGVDSTLKIQPAKLEDSAVYLCASSLNRGGYGYTFGSGTRLTVV.

The rearrangement links TRBV6-5 to TRBJ1-4, with D possibly TRBD1 on 5 matching bases. Germline assignment: CDR1 MNHEY and CDR2 SVGAGI. This CDR3 is 15 amino acids long. The V and J ends lost 5 bases and 7 bases respectively, with 17 bases between them. The CDR3 DNA follows: TGTGCCAGCAGTCTGTCCTCGCGGGGGGGTGAAAAACTGTTTTTT. Protein product: CASSLSSRGGEKLFF.

V is TRBV12-3 or TRBV12-4 and J is TRBJ1-1, with a possible D match to TRBD1 (6 bases). V was shortened by 10 bases and J by 5 bases, with 11 bases between the two germline ends. CDR3 length equals 11 residues. CDR3 sequence reads: CAIRGATEAFF. CDR3 coding DNA: TGTGCCATTCGGGGGGCAACTGAAGCTTTCTTT.

The chain recombines TRBV7-9 with TRBJ1-1; D remains unclear. Germline CDR1 reads SEHNR; CDR2 reads FQNEAQ (reference sequence). Trimming cost V 7 bases and J 7 bases, with 16 bases left between them. This CDR3 contains 13 residues. CDR3 amino acids: CASTGGLWDEAFF. DNA of the CDR3: TGTGCCAGCACCGGCGGCCTTTGGGATGAAGCTTTCTTT.

This chain uses TRBV14 with TRBJ2-2, with D possibly being TRBD2 (5 bases). Per germline, CDR1 SGHDN and CDR2 FVKESK. The CDR3 has 17 amino acids. V was cut by 2 bases and J by 3 bases, with 16 bases left in between. The CDR3 spells CASSQFVSGVYTGELFF. CDR3 DNA: TGTGCCAGCAGCCAATTCGTCTCCGGGGTGTACACCGGGGAGCTGTTTTTT.